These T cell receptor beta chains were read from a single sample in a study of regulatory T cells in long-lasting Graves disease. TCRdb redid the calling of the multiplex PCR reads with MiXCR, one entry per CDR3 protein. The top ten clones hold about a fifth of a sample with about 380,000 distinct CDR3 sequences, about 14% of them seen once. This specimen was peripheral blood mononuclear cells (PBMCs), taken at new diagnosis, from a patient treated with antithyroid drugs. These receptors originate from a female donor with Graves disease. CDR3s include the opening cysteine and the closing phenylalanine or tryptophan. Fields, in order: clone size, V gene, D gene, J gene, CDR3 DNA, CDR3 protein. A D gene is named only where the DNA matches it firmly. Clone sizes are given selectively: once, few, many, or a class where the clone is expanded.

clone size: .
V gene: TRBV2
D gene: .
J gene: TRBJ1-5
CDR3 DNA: TGTGCCAGCAGTGAGTCCCCCCTTGACCAGCCCCAGCATTTT
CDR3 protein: CASSESPLDQPQHF

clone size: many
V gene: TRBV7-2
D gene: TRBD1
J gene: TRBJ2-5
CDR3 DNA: TGTGCCAGCAGCGCCCGTAGGGGGCGAGAAGAGACCCAGTACTTC
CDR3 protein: CASSARRGREETQYF

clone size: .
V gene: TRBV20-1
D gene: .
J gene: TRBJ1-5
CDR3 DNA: TGCAGTGCCGGGCCATCAGGGCCCAATCAGCCCCAGCATTTT
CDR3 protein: CSAGPSGPNQPQHF

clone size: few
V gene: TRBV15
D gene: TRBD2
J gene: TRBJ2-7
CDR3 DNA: TGTGCCACCAGCAGGGTCTTTAACGCAGCGGGAGGGTCCGAGCAGTACTTC
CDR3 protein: CATSRVFNAAGGSEQYF

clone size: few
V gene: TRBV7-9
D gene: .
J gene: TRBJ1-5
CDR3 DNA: TGTGCCAGCAGCTTAGAGTCAGGGCCGCAGCCCCAGCATTTT
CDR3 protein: CASSLESGPQPQHF

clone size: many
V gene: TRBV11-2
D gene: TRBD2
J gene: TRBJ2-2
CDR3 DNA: TGTGCCAGCAGCTTAGGCGCGACTAGCGTTACCGGGGAGCTGTTTTTT
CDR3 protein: CASSLGATSVTGELFF

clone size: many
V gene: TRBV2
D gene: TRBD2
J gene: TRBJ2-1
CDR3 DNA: TGTGCCAGCAGTGACGGGACTAGCGGGGGGATCGATGAGCAGTTCTTC
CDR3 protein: CASSDGTSGGIDEQFF

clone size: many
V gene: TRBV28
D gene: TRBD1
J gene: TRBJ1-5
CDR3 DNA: TGTGCCAGCAAAGACAGGGCCTACAATCAGCCCCAGCATTTT
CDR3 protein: CASKDRAYNQPQHF

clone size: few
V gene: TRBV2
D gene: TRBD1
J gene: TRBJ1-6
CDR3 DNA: TGTGCCAGCAGTGGCCCGGGACAGGGTACTTCACCCCTCCACTTT
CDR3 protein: CASSGPGQGTSPLHF

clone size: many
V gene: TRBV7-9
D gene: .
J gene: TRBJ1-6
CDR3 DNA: TGTGCCAGCAGCAGGAACAACCCGGCTCGTAATTCACCCCTCCACTTT
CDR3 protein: CASSRNNPARNSPLHF

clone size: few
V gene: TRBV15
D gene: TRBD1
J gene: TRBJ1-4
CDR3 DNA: TGTGCCACCAGCAGAGTTTACCAGGACAGGGGAGGTGAAAAACTGTTTTTT
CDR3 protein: CATSRVYQDRGGEKLFF

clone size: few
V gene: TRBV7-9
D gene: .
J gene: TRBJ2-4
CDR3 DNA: TGTGCCAGCAGCTTTGATCCGGGACCCCGACTAGCCAAAAACATTCAGTACTTC
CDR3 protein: CASSFDPGPRLAKNIQYF

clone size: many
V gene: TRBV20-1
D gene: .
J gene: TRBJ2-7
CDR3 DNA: TGCAGTGCTTCCCAAACTCCGCCCAAAAACTACGAGCAGTACTTC
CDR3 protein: CSASQTPPKNYEQYF

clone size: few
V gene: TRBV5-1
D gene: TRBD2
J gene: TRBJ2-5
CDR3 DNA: TGCGCCAGCAGCTTGCTTCGGACTAGCGGGACCCAAGAGACCCAGTACTTC
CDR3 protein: CASSLLRTSGTQETQYF

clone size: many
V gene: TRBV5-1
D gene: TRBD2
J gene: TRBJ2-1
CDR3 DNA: TGCGCCAGCAGCCCCCGGGAGGGGGGTTCCTACAATGAGCAGTTCTTC
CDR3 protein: CASSPREGGSYNEQFF

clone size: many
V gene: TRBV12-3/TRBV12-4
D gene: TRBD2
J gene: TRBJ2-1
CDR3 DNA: TGTGCCAGCAGGGATGTGCCTGGGGCTAGCGGGAGGAGCAATGAGCAGTTCTTC
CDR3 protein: CASRDVPGASGRSNEQFF

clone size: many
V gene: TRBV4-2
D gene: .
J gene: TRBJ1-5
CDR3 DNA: TGTGCCAGCAGCCTGTACCAGACCTCCTCCCTAGACCAACGATATCAGCCCCAGCATTTT
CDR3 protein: CASSLYQTSSLDQRYQPQHF

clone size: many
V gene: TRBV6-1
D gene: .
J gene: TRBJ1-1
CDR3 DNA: TGTGCCAGCAGCCCCACCATCATGAACACTGAAGCTTTCTTT
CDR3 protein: CASSPTIMNTEAFF

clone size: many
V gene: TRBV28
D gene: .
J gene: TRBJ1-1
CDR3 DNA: TGTGCCAGCAGTCCCACGGGACTTTTGAACACTGAAGCTTTCTTT
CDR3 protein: CASSPTGLLNTEAFF

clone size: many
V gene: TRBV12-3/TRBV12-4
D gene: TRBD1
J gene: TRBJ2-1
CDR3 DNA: TGTGCCAGCAGTTCAGGACAGGCGGTATTCAATGAGCAGTTCTTC
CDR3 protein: CASSSGQAVFNEQFF

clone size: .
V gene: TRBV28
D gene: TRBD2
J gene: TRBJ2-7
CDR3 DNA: TGTGCCAGCAGAAAGACTAGCGGGAGGATCTACGAGCAGTACTTC
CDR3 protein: CASRKTSGRIYEQYF

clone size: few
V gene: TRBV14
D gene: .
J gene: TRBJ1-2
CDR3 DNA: TGTGCCAGCAGCCACTTTAGAGACGGCTATGGCTACACCTTC
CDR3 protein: CASSHFRDGYGYTF

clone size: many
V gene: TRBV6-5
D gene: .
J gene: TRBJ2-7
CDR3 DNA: TGTGCCAGCAGTTACGACGGCGCCGGGTCGCTGACCCCCAGGGACGAAAGCTCCTACGAGCAGTACTTC
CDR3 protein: CASSYDGAGSLTPRDESSYEQYF

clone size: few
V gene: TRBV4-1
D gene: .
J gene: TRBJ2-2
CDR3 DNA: TGCGCCAGCAGCCACCTCACGCAGGGGGGGAACACCGGGGAGCTGTTTTTT
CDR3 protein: CASSHLTQGGNTGELFF

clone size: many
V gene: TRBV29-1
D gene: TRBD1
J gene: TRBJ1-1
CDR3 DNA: TGCAGCGTTATGTTCGGACAGGGGAACACTGAAGCTTTCTTT
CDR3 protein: CSVMFGQGNTEAFF

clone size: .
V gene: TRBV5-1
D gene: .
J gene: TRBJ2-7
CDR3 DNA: TGCGCCAGCAGCTTGTTTGGGGTTAGCTCCTACGAGCAGTACTTC
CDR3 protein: CASSLFGVSSYEQYF

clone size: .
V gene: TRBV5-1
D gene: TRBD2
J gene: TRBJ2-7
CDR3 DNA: TGCGCCAGCAGCTTGGGGGGGACTAATGTATTTGAGCAGTACTTC
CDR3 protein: CASSLGGTNVFEQYF

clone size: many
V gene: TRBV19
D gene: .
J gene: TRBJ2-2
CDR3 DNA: TGTGCCAGTAGTATAGACCTCCCGGGGGGGGAGCTGTTTTTT
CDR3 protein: CASSIDLPGGELFF

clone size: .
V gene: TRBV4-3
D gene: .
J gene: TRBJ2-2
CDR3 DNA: TGCGCCAGCAGCCAAGGACTGCCAGCCGGGGAGCTGTTTTTT
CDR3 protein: CASSQGLPAGELFF

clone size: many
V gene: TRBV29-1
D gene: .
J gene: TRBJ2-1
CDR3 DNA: TGCAGCGTTGAAGATTCGCCAGGGTCCTACAATGAGCAGTTCTTC
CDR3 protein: CSVEDSPGSYNEQFF

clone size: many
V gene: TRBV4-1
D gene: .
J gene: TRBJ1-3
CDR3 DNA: TGCGCCAGCAGCCAAATACCCCGGGGAAACACCATATATTTT
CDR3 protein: CASSQIPRGNTIYF

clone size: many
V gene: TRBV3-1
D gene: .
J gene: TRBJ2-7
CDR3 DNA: TGTGCCAGCAGTATTGGACGGGGGCAGTACTTC
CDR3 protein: CASSIGRGQYF

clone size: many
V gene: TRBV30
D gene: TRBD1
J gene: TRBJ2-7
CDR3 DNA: TGTGCCTGGAGTACCCGGACAGGGACCTACGAGCAGTACTTC
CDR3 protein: CAWSTRTGTYEQYF

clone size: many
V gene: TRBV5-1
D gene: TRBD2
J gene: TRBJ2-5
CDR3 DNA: TGCGCCAGCAGCCAAGGACTAGCAGAGACCCAGTACTTC
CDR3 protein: CASSQGLAETQYF

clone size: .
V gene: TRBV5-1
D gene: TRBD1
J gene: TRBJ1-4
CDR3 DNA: TGCGCCAGCAGCCGACAGGGGGATAATGAAAAACTGTTTTTT
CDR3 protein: CASSRQGDNEKLFF

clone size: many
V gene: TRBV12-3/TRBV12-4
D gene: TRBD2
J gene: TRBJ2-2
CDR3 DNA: TGTGCCAGCGGCCCTAGCGGGCGGACCGGGGAGCTGTTTTTT
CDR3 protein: CASGPSGRTGELFF

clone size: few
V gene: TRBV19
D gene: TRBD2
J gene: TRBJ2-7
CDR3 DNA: TGTGCCAGTAGTACCAAACGACTAGCGGCTACCTCCTACGAGCAGTACTTC
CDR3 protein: CASSTKRLAATSYEQYF

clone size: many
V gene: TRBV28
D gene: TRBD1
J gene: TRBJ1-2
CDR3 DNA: TGTGCCAGCAGTTTAGACAGGGTGTACTATGGCTACACCTTC
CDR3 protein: CASSLDRVYYGYTF